This TCR beta chain appears in the sequencing data of a study of shared clonotypes between healthy human individuals. At a deep level, the assay was run. PCR replicates from unsorted PBMC used around 300 ng DNA, and this amount was some 30,000 T cell genomes. Clones were sequenced by immunoSEQ multiplex PCR, and TCRdb holds only the in-frame ones, with some missing. The sample holds about 490,000 clones, 75% to 85% seen once. Every one of the donors was a Caucasian adult that lived in Nashville, Tennessee. This clone appeared a few times. This receptor was taken from a woman between 35 and 50 years old in good health. Some clones in this sample may be carry-over from other donors' samples. The sample comprised PBMCs.

This CDR3 reads CASTQGKDQPQHF. The CDR3 DNA follows: TGTGCCAGCACCCAGGGGAAGGATCAGCCCCAGCATTTT. The chain combines TRBV6-6 with TRBJ1-5, with D perhaps matching TRBD1 (6 bases). The ends were cut back, 7 bases at V and 5 bases at J, with 12 bases in the middle. The V gene's germline CDR1 is MNHNY and CDR2 SVGAGI (reference sequence). The CDR3 loop spans 13 amino acids.